The 25 T cell receptor beta chains in this list originate from one sample, sequenced in a study of response to subunit inactivated influenza vaccine. Each CDR3 protein gets one entry after TCRdb re-called the RT-PCR reads with MiXCR. Here the sample spans more than 600,000 distinct CDR3 sequences, about a fifth being singletons. The input for sequencing was PBMCs from blood, taken about 5 days after vaccination. All receptors derive from a man aged 45-60 years who received an inactivated influenza vaccine.

The CDR3 loop reads CAISETGATSGVYNEQFF. The CDR3 nucleotides read TGTGCCATCAGTGAGACAGGGGCGACTAGCGGGGTGTACAATGAGCAGTTCTTC. The rearrangement joins TRBV10-3 to TRBJ2-1; 11 bases agree with TRBD2. CDR3 length: 18 amino acids. V trimming: 2 bases; J trimming: 4 bases; junction bases outside the gene matches: 10. Per the germline V gene, CDR1 is ENHRY and CDR2 is SYGVKD.

This clonotype showed up just a few times. This rearrangement joins TRBV4-3 to TRBJ1-1, with D unclear. CDR3 size: 13 residues. The V and J ends lost 0 bases and 6 bases respectively, with 8 bases between them. Germline V gene data show CDR1 as LGHNA and CDR2 as YSLEER. CDR3 nucleotide sequence: TGCGCCAGCAGCCAAGAAGGGATGTCTGAAGCTTTCTTT. This codes for CASSQEGMSEAFF.

The chain employs TRBV12-3 or TRBV12-4 and TRBJ2-7; 8 bases map to TRBD2. This CDR3 is 14 amino acids long. The junction had 8 bases not matched to a gene; V was cut back by 7 bases and J by 3 bases. The CDR3 DNA sequence: TGTGCCAGCACCAGCGGGGGTCCCGGCTACGAGCAGTACTTC. Translated, it gives CASTSGGPGYEQYF.

This chain uses TRBV28 with TRBJ2-7, with D perhaps matching TRBD1 or TRBD2 (5 bases each). Germline CDR1 is MDHEN and CDR2 is SYDVKM. CDR3 length equals 15 residues. The V gene lost 7 bases and the J gene lost 3 bases, with 19 bases spanning the gap. CDR3 nucleotide sequence: TGTGCCAGCACCTTCCTATTCGGGGCAAACTACGAGCAGTACTTC. It yields the protein CASTFLFGANYEQYF.

The sample holds a few counts of this clonotype. This chain connects TRBV3-1 to TRBJ1-1; TRBD1 aligns across 9 bases. Germline loops: CDR1 LGHDT, CDR2 YNNKEL (reference sequence). V dropped 0 bases and J dropped 5; count of bases not matched to a gene: 7. This CDR3 has 16 residues. CDR3 protein: CASSQDPGTGLTEAFF. CDR3 coding DNA: TGTGCCAGCAGCCAAGATCCCGGGACAGGGTTGACTGAAGCTTTCTTT.

In its sample, this clonotype was seen many times. J is TRBJ1-1 and V is TRBV13; the D gene is possibly TRBD1 (6 bases). The CDR3 is 15 residues long. Germline CDR1 PRHDT, CDR2 FYEKMQ (reference sequence). V lost 8 bases to trimming and J lost 5 bases, with 21 bases between them. CDR3: CASRIWGQGRTEAFF. The CDR3 nucleotides read TGTGCCAGCCGCATATGGGGGCAAGGGCGGACTGAAGCTTTCTTT.

The gene calls are TRBV7-3 and TRBJ2-1; D is possibly TRBD2 (5 bases). Trimming removed 5 bases from V and 2 bases from J, with 13 bases in between. Germline CDR1 SGHTA, CDR2 FQGTGA. The CDR3 extends over 15 amino acids. In DNA form, the CDR3 reads TGTGCCAGCAGCCAAGGGCCCGGGACCTACAATGAGCAGTTCTTC. The encoded protein is CASSQGPGTYNEQFF.

The V call is TRBV20-1, the J call TRBJ1-4, with 9 bases lining up with TRBD1. V was clipped by 4 bases and J by 7 bases; unmatched bases: 4. Germline CDR1 reads DFQATT; CDR2 reads SNEGSKA (reference sequence). The length of the CDR3 is 13 residues. The CDR3 region has the DNA TGCAGTGCTATAGTGGGACAGGGTGAAAAACTGTTTTTT. Residues: CSAIVGQGEKLFF.

The J gene is TRBJ2-5, the V gene TRBV7-2; TRBD1 or TRBD2 may be the D gene (5 bases each). The germline gives CDR1 SGHTA, CDR2 FQGNSA. The CDR3 extends over 14 amino acids. The ends were cut back, 0 bases at V and 5 bases at J, with 10 bases in the middle. This chain's CDR3 is CASSLAGTAETQYF. CDR3 nucleotides: TGTGCCAGCAGCTTAGCCGGGACCGCGGAGACCCAGTACTTC.

The table lists this clonotype with a few counts. This chain uses TRBV20-1 with TRBJ1-2; D gene uncertain. This CDR3 is built from 11 residues. With 3 bases removed from V and 14 bases from J, the gap between germline ends came to 16 bases. Germline V gene lookup returns CDR1 DFQATT and CDR2 SNEGSKA (reference sequence). CDR3 loop: CSASTGPSKTF. The CDR3 DNA reads as TGCAGTGCTAGTACTGGGCCGTCGAAAACCTTC.

This clonotype was counted at least ten times. The chain uses TRBV29-1 and TRBJ2-5, with D unresolved. The germline V gene has CDR1 SQVTM and CDR2 ANQGSEA. V was trimmed by 5 bases and J by 5 bases, leaving 9 bases between them. The CDR3 covers 11 residues. The CDR3 sequence is CSVPKRETQYF. Here the CDR3 DNA reads TGCAGCGTTCCCAAAAGGGAGACCCAGTACTTC.

The chain is built from TRBV7-8 and TRBJ2-2; D is possibly TRBD1 (6 bases). Trimming took 1 base from V and 6 from J, leaving 9 bases between them. The CDR3 runs to 14 residues. The germline CDR1 and CDR2 sequences are SGHVS and FQNEAQ. The CDR3 DNA is TGTGCCAGCAGCTTAGGCAACAGGGCCGGGGAGCTGTTTTTT. It encodes CASSLGNRAGELFF. The full variable domain, rest sourced from reference TRBV7-8 and TRBJ2-2, is GAGVSQSPRYKVAKRGQDVALRCDPISGHVSLFWYQQALGQGPEFLTYFQNEAQLDKSGLPSDRFFAERPEGSVSTLKIQRTQQEDSAVYLCASSLGNRAGELFFGEGSRLTVL.

The J gene is TRBJ1-4, the V gene TRBV20-1; 7 nucleotides line up with TRBD1. Germline values: CDR1 DFQATT, CDR2 SNEGSKA (reference sequence). The CDR3 spans 14 residues. The ends lost 0 bases at V and 6 bases at J; junction bases unmatched: 4. CDR3 amino acids: CSARERQGDEKLFF. CDR3 DNA sequence: TGCAGTGCTAGAGAAAGGCAGGGGGATGAAAAACTGTTTTTT.

The chain employs TRBV7-6 and TRBJ2-3; 7 nucleotides align to TRBD2. Germline V gene lookup returns CDR1 SGHVS and CDR2 FNYEAQ. The CDR3 is made up of 14 amino acids. V lost 6 bases to trimming and J lost 5 bases; unmatched junction nucleotides: 8. The CDR3 nucleotides read TGTGCCAGCAGGCCAACTAGCGCAGGAGATACGCAGTATTTT. Its translation: CASRPTSAGDTQYF.

The table lists this clonotype with a few counts. The chain recombines TRBV10-3 with TRBJ1-3; possible D gene TRBD1, 5 bases. Germline CDR1 reads ENHRY; CDR2 reads SYGVKD. The CDR3 sequence is 13 residues long. V gave up 10 bases and J gave up 0 bases, with 10 bases separating them. CDR3 protein: CATQGSSGNTIYF. The CDR3, as DNA: TGTGCCACCCAGGGTTCCTCTGGAAACACCATATATTTT.

This sequence joins TRBV9 and TRBJ2-2; D call uncertain. Germline CDR1 SGDLS, CDR2 YYNGEE. The CDR3 is 16 amino acids. V was clipped by 0 bases and J by 0 bases, with 9 bases between them. The CDR3 reads CASSVGVDTNTGELFF. CDR3 sequence (DNA): TGTGCCAGCAGCGTAGGGGTAGATACGAACACCGGGGAGCTGTTTTTT. Looking up the rest from reference TRBV9 and TRBJ2-2 gives the full variable domain: DSGVTQTPKHLITATGQRVTLRCSPRSGDLSVYWYQQSLDQGLQFLIQYYNGEERAKGNILERFSAQQFPDLHSELNLSSLELGDSALYFCASSVGVDTNTGELFFGEGSRLTVL.

The sample holds a few counts of this clonotype. V and J are TRBV6-1 and TRBJ2-2, with a weak D call TRBD2 (6 bases). The CDR3 contains 14 residues. CDR1 is MNHNS and CDR2 is SASEGT in the germline V gene. The V gene lost 6 bases and the J gene lost 3 bases, with 11 bases spanning the gap. The DNA of the CDR3 is TGTGCCAGCAGGGGGACGGGAGACACCGGGGAGCTGTTTTTT. Its protein is CASRGTGDTGELFF.

There are many counts of this clonotype. The chain has TRBV12-3 or TRBV12-4 and TRBJ1-6, with D hard to call. The V end was cut by 6 bases, the J end by 9 bases, with 6 bases between. The CDR3 totals 11 residues. The CDR3 loop reads CASRDLSPLHF. CDR3 nucleotide sequence: TGTGCCAGCAGAGATCTTTCACCCCTCCACTTT.

This clonotype was recorded a few times. The chain is built from TRBV18 and TRBJ2-3, with D perhaps matching TRBD2 (5 bases). CDR3 length: 13 amino acids. The V end was cut by 2 bases, the J end by 4 bases, with 7 bases between. Germline-derived CDR1 and CDR2 are KGHSH and LQKENI. The CDR3 loop reads CASSPELADTQYF. CDR3 nucleotide sequence: TGTGCCAGCTCACCAGAACTAGCAGATACGCAGTATTTT.

Note on this clonotype: A much more abundant neighbour one base away suggests this may be a read error. This CDR3 is CTSSLGVGFGSTDTQYF. The CDR3 DNA reads as TGTACCAGCAGCTTAGGGGTTGGGTTTGGGTCCACAGATACGCAGTATTTT. The chain has TRBV11-2 and TRBJ2-3; D is possibly TRBD1 (5 bases). Germline values: CDR1 SGHAT, CDR2 FQNNGV. This CDR3 contains 17 residues.

V is TRBV12-3 or TRBV12-4 and J is TRBJ2-1; D unclear. This CDR3 has 12 amino acids. V dropped 2 bases and J dropped 15 bases, with 14 bases sitting between them. The CDR3 bases are TGTGCCAGCAGTTTAACAGAGTTGAGGCTGTTCTTC. Its protein is CASSLTELRLFF.

The sample holds a few counts of this clonotype. V usage is TRBV20-1 and J usage is TRBJ2-3, with 9 nucleotides matching TRBD2. This CDR3 has 14 amino acids. Per the germline V gene, CDR1 is DFQATT and CDR2 is SNEGSKA (reference sequence). V lost 4 bases and J lost 1; bases outside the gene matches: 3. In DNA, the CDR3 is TGCAGTGCTAACCTAGCGGGGCGCACAGATACGCAGTATTTT. Its translation is CSANLAGRTDTQYF.

The chain joins TRBV28 to TRBJ2-7; 7 bases match TRBD1. CDR3 length: 17 amino acids. Germline V gene data show CDR1 as MDHEN and CDR2 as SYDVKM. V was pared by 5 bases and J by 2 bases, with 15 bases of the junction left unmatched. The CDR3: CASSPTLTGFGTYEQYF. In DNA form, the CDR3 reads TGTGCCAGCAGTCCCACTTTGACAGGGTTTGGGACCTACGAGCAGTACTTC.

The CDR3 region is CAWSVRRDTQYF. In DNA form, the CDR3 reads TGTGCCTGGAGTGTACGACGAGATACGCAGTATTTT. V is TRBV30 and J is TRBJ2-3; D call uncertain. From germline, CDR1 is GTSNPN and CDR2 SVGIG (reference sequence). V dropped 0 bases and J dropped 5 bases, with 6 bases sitting between them. This CDR3 contains 12 residues.

This clonotype was observed a few times. The chain employs TRBV27 and TRBJ1-1; 7 nucleotides line up with TRBD1. V was pared by 6 bases and J by 0 bases, with 7 bases of the junction left unmatched. The length of the CDR3 is 15 residues. Germline CDR1 and CDR2: MNHEY and SMNVEV (reference sequence). CDR3 bases: TGTGCCAGCAGCAAACGGGGACAGTTGAACACTGAAGCTTTCTTT. Its protein product is CASSKRGQLNTEAFF.